Listed here is a single T cell receptor (beta chain). Its target is unknown. This sample is drawn from a study of CD8 T cells in ankylosing spondylitis. The CDR3 runs 17 residues. CDR1 is SGHVS, CDR2 FQNEAQ, per germline. V was cut by 1 base and J by 3 bases, with 19 bases left in between. TCRdb ran MiXCR on the 5' RACE reads and lists one entry per CDR3 protein. The repertoire holds around 91,000 distinct CDR3 sequences, with about 8.1% as singletons. The study's findings and limits: Several highly homologous variants formed a TCR beta motif that appeared characteristic of ankylosing spondylitis blood. Clones that were linked to disease were CD8+ and were relatively rare in peripheral blood.

The sequence came from a male donor with ankylosing spondylitis. Sequences were obtained from blood, either unsorted or a sorted T cell fraction (not recorded which). V gene TRBV7-8 combines with J gene TRBJ2-7; no reliable D call. The CDR3 spells CASSLVPSVRRYYEQYF. The CDR3 region has the DNA TGTGCCAGCAGCTTAGTGCCGTCGGTGAGAAGGTACTACGAGCAGTACTTC.